This T cell receptor (beta chain) was captured in a study of T-cell memory formation after mild COVID-19. Study-wide findings and caveats: Clones contracting day 15 to 85 were balanced CD4/CD8; later expanders leaned CD4+. Those CD4+ clones that contracted were mainly in CM and EM (CD8+ ones in EMRA). Cross-reactive memory appears to have joined, as suggested by some responding clones showing up in pre-infection memory.

The CDR3 is 14 residues long. The germline CDR1 and CDR2 sequences are SGHNT and YYREEE (reference sequence). V was trimmed by 0 bases and J by 2 bases, leaving 8 bases between them. Ten or more counts support this clonotype. Its antigen is not known. MiXCR, run by TCRdb on the 5' RACE reads, gives a single entry per CDR3 protein. The profile shows over 10,000 distinct CDR3 sequences, 16% of them singletons. The sample taken for sequencing was PBMCs or a T cell subset sorted from them (not recorded which). The source of this sequence is a man in his late teens or twenties who had mild COVID-19 (a few samples of this study predate the infection). Cell type and time point are not known. The chain employs TRBV5-4 and TRBJ2-5, with D uncertain. Written as DNA, the CDR3 is TGTGCCAGCAGCTTGGAAGGTTATCAAGAGACCCAGTACTTC. Translation: CASSLEGYQETQYF.